One and the same sample provided the 7 T cell receptor beta chains below, sequenced in a study of T-cell reconstitution after alpha-beta-depleted transplantation in children. This sample's TCRbeta library carried unique molecular identifier barcodes. In TCRdb, the PCR reads were re-called with MiXCR into one record per CDR3 protein. The sample includes about 610,000 distinct CDR3 sequences, more than 9% of them seen just once. This sample comprised PBMCs from the stem cell graft donor, obtained from the stem cell graft. The source is a human donor who donated a stem cell graft to a child with acute myeloid leukemia.

This clonotype was found a few times. The gene calls are TRBV7-8 and TRBJ2-7, with D possibly TRBD2 on 6 matching bases. Trimming cost V 5 bases and J 3 bases, with 14 bases left between them. This CDR3 has 14 residues. The germline V gene has CDR1 SGHVS and CDR2 FQNEAQ. This CDR3 reads CASSRSGIRYEQYF. The CDR3 DNA sequence: TGTGCCAGCAGCCGTAGCGGAATCCGCTACGAGCAGTACTTC.

This clonotype came up many times. The chain carries TRBV12-3 or TRBV12-4 and TRBJ1-2; D call uncertain. The CDR3 is made up of 12 amino acids. The V gene lost 6 bases and the J gene lost 4 bases, with 9 bases spanning the gap. CDR3 coding DNA: TGTGCCAGCAGGCTTAGCAGCTATGGCTACACCTTC. This encodes CASRLSSYGYTF.

This clonotype was counted a few times. J is TRBJ2-1 and V is TRBV11-2; 11 bases agree with TRBD2. The CDR3 loop spans 16 amino acids. J lost 5 bases, V lost 6 bases, and 9 bases had no gene match. Germline assignment: CDR1 SGHAT and CDR2 FQNNGV. CDR3: CASRPIAGGRDNEQFF. Here the CDR3 DNA reads TGTGCCAGCAGGCCTATAGCGGGAGGGCGAGACAATGAGCAGTTCTTC.

The chain links TRBV30 to TRBJ2-7; D not certain. Germline V CDR1 and CDR2: GTSNPN, SVGIG (reference sequence). This CDR3 comprises 8 residues. Trimming took off 4 bases at V and 7 bases at J, with 2 bases between the two ends. The CDR3 DNA reads as TGTGCCTGGATTGAGCAGTACTTC. It encodes CAWIEQYF.

This clonotype has just a few counts. The chain couples TRBV6-2 or TRBV6-3 to TRBJ2-7, with a weak D call TRBD1 (6 bases). CDR1 and CDR2 (germline): MNHEY, SVGEGT. V was trimmed by 2 bases and J by 5 bases, leaving 13 bases between them. This CDR3 is built from 14 residues. The CDR3 reads CASSYLQGADEQYF. The CDR3 DNA sequence: TGTGCCAGCAGTTACCTACAGGGCGCCGACGAGCAGTACTTC.

The rearrangement links TRBV25-1 to TRBJ2-1; D is undetermined. This CDR3 is built from 14 residues. Germline V gene data show CDR1 as MGHDK and CDR2 as SYGVNS. V lost 4 bases and J 7 bases, leaving 14 bases between the germline ends. CDR3 nucleotides: TGTGCCAGCAGTGCCGAAGGTGGGTGGAATGAGCAGTTCTTC. Its translation: CASSAEGGWNEQFF.

This rearrangement joins TRBV6-2 or TRBV6-3 to TRBJ2-1, with D unresolved. The CDR3 loop spans 11 amino acids. The germline CDR1 and CDR2 sequences are MNHEY and SVGEGT. V lost 2 bases and J 11 bases, leaving 7 bases between the germline ends. CDR3 DNA: TGTGCCAGCAGTTACGGACCGAAGCAGTTCTTC. As protein: CASSYGPKQFF.